The present T cell receptor beta chain was sequenced within a study of T cells after yellow fever vaccination. V was pared by 2 bases and J by 7 bases, with 15 bases between. The germline gives CDR1 KGHSH, CDR2 LQKENI. The CDR3 is made up of 14 amino acids. TCRdb recomputed calls from the 5' RACE reads with MiXCR, one row per CDR3 protein. The sample holds 300,000 to 400,000 distinct CDR3 sequences; around 6.5% are singletons and the top ten take approximately 15%. On this clonotype: The target antigen is unknown.

Study-level findings and limits: It was the secondary response that reached its peak faster, day 5 versus 15, but it was weaker. Post-booster samples contained most primary-vaccination clones (approximately 95% CD4, around 90% CD8).

This receptor was taken from a man aged 30 to 39 who received the YFV17D yellow fever vaccine. The sample here was PBMCs, taken 5 days after the yellow fever booster vaccination. This rearrangement joins TRBV18 to TRBJ2-7; D not certain. DNA of the CDR3: TGTGCCAGCTCACCAGGCAGCCGAGTTTGGGAGCAGTACTTC. It is translated as CASSPGSRVWEQYF.